One sample yielded the 27 T cell receptor beta chains listed below, sequenced in a study of cytomegalovirus exposure and HLA in healthy donors (dated by TCRdb to 2017 to 2019). Library preparation used the immunoSEQ multiplex PCR assay. For the multiplex PCR, a mixture combining 60 forward primers for TCR Vbeta segments and 13 reverse primers for TCR Jbeta segments was used. TCRdb obtained this table from immuneACCESS and retained in-frame rearrangements with V and J assigned. These tables miss some clones; where compared with another copy, unresolved V genes account for less than half of the shortfall, and the remainder is unexplained. The sample contains around 150,000 clones, more than 80% of them found a single time. Clones ranked in the top ten supply around 13% of the sample. Sequencing was done on a sample of PBMCs. These receptors were taken from a woman in her fifties or sixties in good health and CMV-seronegative.

The V call is TRBV7-2, the J call TRBJ2-3; 7 bases match TRBD2. The junction had 9 bases not matched to a gene; V was cut back by 5 bases and J by 4 bases. The V gene's germline CDR1 is SGHTA and CDR2 FQGNSA. This CDR3 region has 15 residues. The CDR3: CASSAASGAADTQYF. CDR3 coding DNA: TGTGCCAGCAGCGCCGCGAGCGGGGCGGCAGATACGCAGTATTTT.

The chain uses TRBV23-1 and TRBJ1-5; D is possibly TRBD1 (6 bases). TRBV23-1 is placed among ORFs of uncertain function. Trimming took 10 bases from V and 8 from J, leaving 12 bases between them. There are 11 residues in the CDR3. The CDR3 DNA is TGCGCCACAGAGGGGGGGGAGCCCCAGCATTTT. Translating gives CATEGGEPQHF.

The chain recombines TRBV14 with TRBJ1-1; 7 bases fit TRBD1. The CDR3 length is 17 residues. Germline values: CDR1 SGHDN, CDR2 FVKESK. Losses at the gene ends were 5 bases for V and 0 bases for J; bases not matched to a gene: 12. This chain's CDR3 is CASSKRQGAELNTEAFF. In DNA, the CDR3 is TGTGCCAGCAGCAAAAGACAGGGTGCCGAGTTGAACACTGAAGCTTTCTTT.

This chain joins TRBV10-3 and TRBJ2-5, with D perhaps TRBD2 (7 bases). Germline assignment: CDR1 ENHRY and CDR2 SYGVKD. The CDR3 is 14 amino acids. With 0 bases removed from V and 11 bases from J, the gap between germline ends came to 16 bases. The DNA of the CDR3 is TGTGCCATCAGTGAGTCGTCAGGGGCGCGGGAGCAGTACTTC. This encodes CAISESSGAREQYF.

The chain has TRBV5-5 and TRBJ2-5; D is perhaps TRBD2 (5 bases). V dropped 0 bases and J dropped 3 bases, with 9 bases sitting between them. This CDR3 contains 14 residues. Germline V gives CDR1 SGHKS, CDR2 YYEKEE (reference sequence). The CDR3 is CASSLVLGEETQYF. CDR3 DNA: TGTGCCAGCAGCTTGGTTCTGGGAGAAGAGACCCAGTACTTC.

This chain joins TRBV6-5 and TRBJ1-2; 7 bases align to TRBD1. Germline V CDR1 and CDR2: MNHEY, SVGAGI. V gave up 5 bases and J gave up 8 bases; unmatched junction bases: 5. CDR3 length: 12 amino acids. CDR3 protein: CASSQGGRGYTF. CDR3 nucleotide sequence: TGTGCCAGCAGTCAGGGGGGACGAGGCTACACCTTC.

The chain couples TRBV2 to TRBJ1-1; the D gene is possibly TRBD1 (6 bases). The germline CDR1 and CDR2 sequences are SNHLY and FYNNEI. V lost 6 bases and J lost 6, with 11 bases in between. This CDR3 has 12 residues. The CDR3 DNA is TGTGCCAGCAGCAGCAGGACAGCTGAAGCTTTCTTT. It yields the protein CASSSRTAEAFF.

The V gene is TRBV19, the J gene TRBJ2-5; TRBD2 matches at 13 bases. There are 15 residues in the CDR3. CDR1 and CDR2 (germline): LNHDA, SQIVND (reference sequence). Trimming removed 5 bases from V and 4 bases from J; junction bases left unmatched: 4. CDR3 residues: CASSGTSGVGETQYF. The CDR3 nucleotides are TGTGCCAGTAGTGGGACTAGCGGGGTTGGAGAGACCCAGTACTTC.

The rearrangement links TRBV5-1 to TRBJ2-1; D is ambiguous. The CDR3 spans 13 residues. Germline loops: CDR1 SGHRS, CDR2 YFSETQ. V was shortened by 0 bases and J by 10 bases, with 11 bases between the two germline ends. The CDR3 spells CASSLAHKSEQFF. CDR3 DNA: TGCGCCAGCAGCTTGGCTCATAAAAGCGAGCAGTTCTTC.

The chain links TRBV19 to TRBJ1-2; TRBD1 might be the D (6 bases). Looked up from germline, CDR1 is LNHDA and CDR2 is SQIVND (reference sequence). Deletions cut 7 bases from V and 1 base from J, with 16 bases between. The CDR3 is 15 residues long. The CDR3 region has the DNA TGTGCCAGTAAGGCGCAGGGGAGTGGTAACTATGGCTACACCTTC. Its protein is CASKAQGSGNYGYTF.

This chain links TRBV19 with TRBJ2-1; 8 nucleotides agree with TRBD1. V lost 0 bases, J lost 7 bases, and 8 bases stayed unmatched. Germline assignment: CDR1 LNHDA and CDR2 SQIVND (reference sequence). This CDR3 has 16 residues. The CDR3, as DNA: TGTGCCAGTAGTATAGATCAGGCAGGGGGCCGGAATGAGCAGTTCTTC. This gives the protein CASSIDQAGGRNEQFF.

V usage is TRBV6-5 and J usage is TRBJ1-2; D unresolved. Between the trimmed V and J ends, which lost 3 bases and 7 bases, there was a span of 18 bases. This CDR3 has 15 amino acids. Germline V gene data show CDR1 as MNHEY and CDR2 as SVGAGI. CDR3 protein: CASSYESLALSGYTF. As DNA, the CDR3 is TGTGCCAGCAGTTATGAAAGTTTGGCTCTCTCTGGCTACACCTTC.

This chain connects TRBV6-1 to TRBJ2-5; 13 bases fit TRBD2. There are 15 residues in the CDR3. J was trimmed by 2 bases and V by 7 bases; bases with no gene match: 4. The germline V gene encodes CDR1 MNHNS and CDR2 SASEGT. In DNA form, the CDR3 reads TGTGCCAGCACCCGGACTAGCGGGAGACAAGAGACCCAGTACTTC. Protein product: CASTRTSGRQETQYF.

The chain combines TRBV19 with TRBJ1-2; TRBD1 matches 7 bases. This CDR3 has 13 amino acids. The trim removed 7 bases at V and 4 bases at J, leaving 6 bases unmatched. Germline CDR1 LNHDA, CDR2 SQIVND (reference sequence). CDR3 sequence reads: CASTDRAGYGYTF. The CDR3 coding sequence is TGTGCCAGTACCGACAGGGCGGGCTATGGCTACACCTTC.

The chain employs TRBV4-3 and TRBJ2-3, with D unclear. CDR3 length equals 16 residues. V was trimmed by 1 base and J by 1 base, leaving 12 bases between them. The germline V gene has CDR1 LGHNA and CDR2 YSLEER. The CDR3 bases are TGCGCCAGCAGCCAAGGGGTTAGCCGGGGCACAGATACGCAGTATTTT. This gives the protein CASSQGVSRGTDTQYF.

V usage is TRBV4-1 and J usage is TRBJ2-3; D is possibly TRBD1 (6 bases). Germline assignment: CDR1 MGHRA and CDR2 YSYEKL. The CDR3 is made up of 15 amino acids. The V gene lost 1 base and the J gene lost 7 bases, with 15 bases spanning the gap. The CDR3, as DNA: TGCGCCAGCAGCCAAGTTCAGGGGCTGGTACATACGCAGTATTTT. It encodes CASSQVQGLVHTQYF.

This chain links TRBV27 with TRBJ2-2; D is uncertain. This CDR3 has 17 amino acids. V lost 1 base and J lost 0, with 12 bases in between. CDR1 MNHEY and CDR2 SMNVEV come from the germline V gene (reference sequence). Written as DNA, the CDR3 is TGTGCCAGCAGTTTATTCGTCAGTAAAGCGAACACCGGGGAGCTGTTTTTT. This sequence encodes CASSLFVSKANTGELFF.

V is TRBV28 and J is TRBJ2-7; 7 nucleotides match TRBD1. CDR3 length: 16 residues. Germline V gives CDR1 MDHEN, CDR2 SYDVKM. J was trimmed by 0 bases and V by 3 bases; bases with no gene match: 8. The CDR3 DNA follows: TGTGCCAGCAGTTTTCCCCGGGACAGCAACTCCTACGAGCAGTACTTC. Its translation is CASSFPRDSNSYEQYF.

The chain is built from TRBV27 and TRBJ1-2; 9 bases line up with TRBD1. This CDR3 spans 17 amino acids. V lost 3 bases to trimming and J lost 4 bases; unmatched junction nucleotides: 12. Germline V gene sequence: CDR1 MNHEY, CDR2 SMNVEV (reference sequence). CDR3 nucleotides: TGTGCCAGCAGTTTTAGGGGAACAGGGGGCACTTTCTATGGCTACACCTTC. Its translation is CASSFRGTGGTFYGYTF.

The J gene is TRBJ2-3, the V gene TRBV27; 12 bases line up with TRBD2. With 8 bases clipped from V and 0 bases from J, the junction kept 9 bases outside the gene matches. Germline CDR1 MNHEY, CDR2 SMNVEV (reference sequence). This CDR3 comprises 17 residues. The CDR3 protein is CASSPGLAGTSTDTQYF. CDR3 DNA sequence: TGTGCCAGCTCCCCTGGACTAGCGGGGACTAGCACAGATACGCAGTATTTT.

The rearrangement joins TRBV7-2 to TRBJ1-5; TRBD1 matches at 8 bases. Germline V gene lookup returns CDR1 SGHTA and CDR2 FQGNSA. The CDR3 sequence is 14 residues long. With V trimmed by 6 bases and J by 5 bases, 6 bases remained unmatched. In nucleotides, the CDR3 is TGTGCCAGCAGTTACCAGGGGGCAGATCAGCCCCAGCATTTT. It codes for CASSYQGADQPQHF. Filled out from reference TRBV7-2 and TRBJ1-5, the complete variable domain reads GAGVSQSPSNKVTEKGKDVELRCDPISGHTALYWYRQSLGQGLEFLIYFQGNSAPDKSGLPSDRFSAERTGGSVSTLTIQRTQQEDSAVYLCASSYQGADQPQHFGDGTRLSIL.

The chain uses TRBV5-4 and TRBJ2-2, with 11 bases that match TRBD2. V lost 4 bases, J lost 1 base, and 3 bases stayed unmatched. CDR3 length equals 16 residues. Germline CDR1 reads SGHNT; CDR2 reads YYREEE (reference sequence). The CDR3 bases are TGTGCCAGCAGCACGGGACTAGCGGTGAACACCGGGGAGCTGTTTTTT. Translation gives CASSTGLAVNTGELFF. Full variable domain (remainder filled in from reference TRBV5-4 and TRBJ2-2): ETGVTQSPTHLIKTRGQQVTLRCSSQSGHNTVSWYQQALGQGPQFIFQYYREEENGRGNFPPRFSGLQFPNYSSELNVNALELDDSALYLCASSTGLAVNTGELFFGEGSRLTVL.

This chain connects TRBV4-3 to TRBJ2-3; D possibly corresponds to TRBD1 (5 bases). Germline V CDR1 and CDR2: LGHNA, YSLEER. This CDR3 has 16 amino acids. V was cut by 0 bases and J by 4 bases, with 14 bases left in between. As DNA, the CDR3 is TGCGCCAGCAGCCAAGAAGGGATAGGGGTAGCAGATACGCAGTATTTT. Its translation: CASSQEGIGVADTQYF.

The chain uses TRBV4-3 and TRBJ1-1, with no clear D. V gave up 0 bases and J gave up 7 bases, with 15 bases separating them. This CDR3 comprises 15 residues. Germline V gene lookup returns CDR1 LGHNA and CDR2 YSLEER. CDR3 amino acids: CASSQDGEDLYEAFF. DNA for the CDR3: TGCGCCAGCAGCCAAGACGGGGAAGATCTTTATGAAGCTTTCTTT.

The chain combines TRBV7-9 with TRBJ2-1; possible D gene TRBD2, 6 bases. Trimming shortened V by 7 bases and J by 0 bases, and 13 bases separated the two germline ends. Germline values: CDR1 SEHNR, CDR2 FQNEAQ (reference sequence). The CDR3 contains 15 residues. As DNA, the CDR3 is TGTGCCAGCATCTCCGGGAGTAGCTCCTACAATGAGCAGTTCTTC. Protein: CASISGSSSYNEQFF.

V usage is TRBV4-3 and J usage is TRBJ2-4, with D possibly TRBD2 on 7 matching bases. This CDR3 spans 18 amino acids. Per germline, CDR1 LGHNA and CDR2 YSLEER. V lost 3 bases and J 0 bases, leaving 18 bases between the germline ends. The CDR3 DNA reads as TGCGCCAGCAGCCACCCAGAGGGGGGGGCGCAAGCCAAAAACATTCAGTACTTC. This sequence encodes CASSHPEGGAQAKNIQYF.

This chain connects TRBV6-1 to TRBJ2-1, with 9 bases identical to TRBD2. The V gene's germline CDR1 is MNHNS and CDR2 SASEGT. This CDR3 comprises 14 residues. J lost 7 bases, V lost 2 bases, and 3 bases had no gene match. Written as DNA, the CDR3 is TGTGCCAGCAGTGAACTAGCGGGAAGGAATGAGCAGTTCTTC. It is translated as CASSELAGRNEQFF.